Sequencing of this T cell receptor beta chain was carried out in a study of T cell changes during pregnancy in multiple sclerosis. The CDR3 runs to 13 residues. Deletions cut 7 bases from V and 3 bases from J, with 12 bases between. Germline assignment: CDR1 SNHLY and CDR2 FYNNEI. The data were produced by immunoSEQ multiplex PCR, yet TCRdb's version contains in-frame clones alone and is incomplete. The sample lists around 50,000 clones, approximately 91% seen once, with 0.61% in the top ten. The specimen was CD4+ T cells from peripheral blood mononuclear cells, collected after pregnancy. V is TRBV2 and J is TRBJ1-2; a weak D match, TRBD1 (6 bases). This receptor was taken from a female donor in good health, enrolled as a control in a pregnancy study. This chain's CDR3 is CASTRGRDYGYTF. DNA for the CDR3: TGTGCCAGCACCAGGGGAAGGGACTATGGCTACACCTTC.